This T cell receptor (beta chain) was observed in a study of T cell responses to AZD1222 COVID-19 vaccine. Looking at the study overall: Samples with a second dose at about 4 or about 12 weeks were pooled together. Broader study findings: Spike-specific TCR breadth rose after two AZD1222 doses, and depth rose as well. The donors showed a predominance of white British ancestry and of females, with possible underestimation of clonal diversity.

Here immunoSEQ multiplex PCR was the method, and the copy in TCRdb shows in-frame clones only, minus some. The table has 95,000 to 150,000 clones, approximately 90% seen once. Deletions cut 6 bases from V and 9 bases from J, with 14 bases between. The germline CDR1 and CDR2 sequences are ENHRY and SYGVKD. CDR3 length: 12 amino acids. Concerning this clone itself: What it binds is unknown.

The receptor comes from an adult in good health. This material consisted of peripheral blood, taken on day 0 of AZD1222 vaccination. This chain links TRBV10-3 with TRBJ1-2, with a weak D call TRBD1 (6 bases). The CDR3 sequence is CAIRPEQGSYTF. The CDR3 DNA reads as TGTGCCATCAGGCCCGAACAGGGCAGCTACACCTTC.